This T cell receptor (beta chain) was identified in a study of graft-versus-host responses after intestinal transplantation. In the study overall: Transplants given to recipients were multivisceral, liver-intestinal, or isolated intestinal. All recipients got anti-thymocyte globulin induction, then tacrolimus and steroids for approximately 3 years.

Responder cells labeled with CFSE (around 200,000) were co-plated with irradiated stimulator cells labeled with violet dye (around 200,000). Sorted cells were CFSE-low CD3+CD4+ or CD3+CD8+ proliferating responders. Generated by immunoSEQ multiplex PCR, the TCRdb table keeps only in-frame clones and is missing some. The table has tens of thousands of clones, roughly half seen once; the top ten hold 0.7% to 0.9%. Concerning this clone itself: Other DNA sequences from this sample encode an identical CDR3 as well.

The CDR3 is made up of 19 amino acids. V lost 3 bases to trimming and J lost 0 bases, with 18 bases between them. From germline, CDR1 is SGHAT and CDR2 FQNNGV. The receptor's source is a human patient who received an intestinal transplant. The rearrangement links TRBV11-2 to TRBJ1-6; D perhaps matches TRBD1 (6 bases). Sequencing was performed on alloreactive CD4+ T cells from a mixed lymphocyte reaction culture, taken before intestinal transplant. Subset meaning: CFSE-low proliferating T cells sorted from roughly 6-day pre-transplant mixed lymphocyte reaction (GvH or HvG direction). The CDR3 DNA reads as TGTGCCAGCAGCTTGGATAGGGGGTTATCCAGCTCCTATAATTCACCCCTCCACTTT. As protein: CASSLDRGLSSSYNSPLHF.